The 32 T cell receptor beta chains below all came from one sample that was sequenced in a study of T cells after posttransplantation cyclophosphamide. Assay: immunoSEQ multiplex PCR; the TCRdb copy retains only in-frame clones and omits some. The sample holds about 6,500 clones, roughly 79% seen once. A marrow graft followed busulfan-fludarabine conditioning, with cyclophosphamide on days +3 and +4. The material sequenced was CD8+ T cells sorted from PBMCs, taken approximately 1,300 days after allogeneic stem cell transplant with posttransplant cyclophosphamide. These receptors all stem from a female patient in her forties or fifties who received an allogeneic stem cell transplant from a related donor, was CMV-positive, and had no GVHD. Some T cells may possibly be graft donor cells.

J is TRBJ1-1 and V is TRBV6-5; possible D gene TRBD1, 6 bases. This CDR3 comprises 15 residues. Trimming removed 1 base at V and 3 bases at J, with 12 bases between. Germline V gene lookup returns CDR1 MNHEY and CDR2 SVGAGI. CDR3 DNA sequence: TGTGCCAGCAGTTACTACAGGGTGGGGGACACTGAAGCTTTCTTT. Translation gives CASSYYRVGDTEAFF.

CDR3 residues: CAWSTRWTGEGYTF. The CDR3 coding sequence is TGTGCCTGGAGTACCCGTTGGACAGGGGAAGGCTACACCTTC. The V and J genes are TRBV30 and TRBJ1-2, with TRBD1 matching over 9 bases. V was clipped by 2 bases and J by 8 bases; unmatched bases: 9. Germline CDR1 and CDR2: GTSNPN and SVGIG (reference sequence). CDR3 length: 14 amino acids.

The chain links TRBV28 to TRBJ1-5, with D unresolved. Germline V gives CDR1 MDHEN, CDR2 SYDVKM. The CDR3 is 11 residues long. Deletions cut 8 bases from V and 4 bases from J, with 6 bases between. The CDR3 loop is CASGGNQPQHF. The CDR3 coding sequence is TGTGCCAGCGGCGGGAATCAGCCCCAGCATTTT.

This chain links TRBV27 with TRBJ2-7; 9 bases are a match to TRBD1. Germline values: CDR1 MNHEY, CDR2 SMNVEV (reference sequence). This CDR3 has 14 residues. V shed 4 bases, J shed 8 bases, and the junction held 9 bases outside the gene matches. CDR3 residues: CASSSRTGAKQQYF. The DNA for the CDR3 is TGTGCCAGCAGTTCTCGGACAGGGGCTAAACAGCAGTACTTC.

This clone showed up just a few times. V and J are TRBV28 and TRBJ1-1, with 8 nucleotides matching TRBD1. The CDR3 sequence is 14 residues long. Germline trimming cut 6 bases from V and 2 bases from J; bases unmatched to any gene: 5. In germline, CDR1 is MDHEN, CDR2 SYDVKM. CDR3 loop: CASSFQGANTEAFF. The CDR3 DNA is TGTGCCAGCAGCTTCCAGGGGGCTAACACTGAAGCTTTCTTT. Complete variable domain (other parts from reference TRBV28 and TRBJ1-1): DVKVTQSSRYLVKRTGEKVFLECVQDMDHENMFWYRQDPGLGLRLIYFSYDVKMKEKGDIPEGYSVSREKKERFSLILESASTNQTSMYLCASSFQGANTEAFFGQGTRLTVV.

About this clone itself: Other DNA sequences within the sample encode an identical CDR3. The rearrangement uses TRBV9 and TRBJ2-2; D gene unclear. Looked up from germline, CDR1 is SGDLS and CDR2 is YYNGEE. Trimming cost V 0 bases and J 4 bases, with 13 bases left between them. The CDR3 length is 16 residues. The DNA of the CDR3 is TGTGCCAGCAGCGTAGCCGGTACTACCCTCACCGGGGAGCTGTTTTTT. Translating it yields CASSVAGTTLTGELFF.

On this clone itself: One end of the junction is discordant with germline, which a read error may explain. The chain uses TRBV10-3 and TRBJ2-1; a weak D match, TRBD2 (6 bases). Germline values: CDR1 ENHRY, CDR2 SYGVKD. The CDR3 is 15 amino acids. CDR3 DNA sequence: TGTGCCATCGGTGAAAACCGGGAGTTCTACAATGAGCAGTTCTTC. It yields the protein CAIGENREFYNEQFF.

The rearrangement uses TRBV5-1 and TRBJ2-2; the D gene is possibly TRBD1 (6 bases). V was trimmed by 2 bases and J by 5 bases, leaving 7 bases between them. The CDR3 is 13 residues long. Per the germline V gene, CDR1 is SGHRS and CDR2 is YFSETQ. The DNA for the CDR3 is TGCGCCAGCAGCTTAGGACAGACCGGGGAGCTGTTTTTT. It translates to CASSLGQTGELFF.

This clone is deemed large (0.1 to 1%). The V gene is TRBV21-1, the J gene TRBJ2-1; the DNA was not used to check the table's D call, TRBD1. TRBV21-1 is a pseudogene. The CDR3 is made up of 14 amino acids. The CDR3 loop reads CASSKTGKYNEQFF. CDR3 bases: TGTGCCAGCAGCAAGACAGGGAAATACAATGAGCAGTTCTTC.

Here the CDR3 reads CASSLASGKINTYNEQFF. CDR3 bases: TGTGCCAGCAGCTTAGCTAGCGGGAAGATCAATACCTACAATGAGCAGTTCTTC. The rearrangement uses TRBV7-6 and TRBJ2-1; 8 bases map to TRBD2. Germline V gives CDR1 SGHVS, CDR2 FNYEAQ. This CDR3 has 18 residues. The J segment lost 2 bases and the V segment lost 0 bases, leaving 9 bases of the junction unmatched.

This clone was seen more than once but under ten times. CDR3 nucleotides: TGTGCCAGCAGCTTAGCATATGGCAATCAGCCCCAGCATTTT. The encoded protein is CASSLAYGNQPQHF. The chain combines TRBV7-6 with TRBJ1-5; D gene unclear. V lost 0 bases, J lost 2 bases, and 5 bases lay in between. Germline V CDR1 and CDR2: SGHVS, FNYEAQ. The CDR3 is 14 amino acids.

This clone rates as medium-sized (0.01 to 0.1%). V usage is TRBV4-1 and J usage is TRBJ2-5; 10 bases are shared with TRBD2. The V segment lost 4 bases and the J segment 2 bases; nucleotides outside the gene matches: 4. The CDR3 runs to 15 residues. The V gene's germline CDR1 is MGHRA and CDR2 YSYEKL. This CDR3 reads CASSLLAGEQETQYF. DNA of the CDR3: TGCGCCAGCAGCCTGCTAGCGGGAGAACAAGAGACCCAGTACTTC.

For the CDR3, the DNA is TGTGCCAGCAGTCCCCGGGAGCTTCAAAACATTCAGTACTTC. Residues: CASSPRELQNIQYF. The chain links TRBV28 to TRBJ2-4; possibly TRBD2 for D (6 bases). This CDR3 has 14 residues. The germline V gene has CDR1 MDHEN and CDR2 SYDVKM. The V and J ends lost 5 bases and 5 bases respectively, with 13 bases between them.

The CDR3 is CASSPWEGQREQYF. The CDR3 DNA follows: TGTGCCAGTAGTCCCTGGGAGGGCCAGAGAGAGCAGTACTTC. V and J are TRBV19 and TRBJ2-7; 7 positions agree with TRBD2. The length of the CDR3 is 14 residues. Losses at the gene ends were 5 bases for V and 7 bases for J; bases not matched to a gene: 11. Germline loops: CDR1 LNHDA, CDR2 SQIVND (reference sequence).

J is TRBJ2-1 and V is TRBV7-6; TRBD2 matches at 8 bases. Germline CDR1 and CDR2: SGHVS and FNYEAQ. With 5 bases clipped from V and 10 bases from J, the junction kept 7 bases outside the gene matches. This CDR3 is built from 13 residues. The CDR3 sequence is CASSPARLAEQFF. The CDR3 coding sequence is TGTGCCAGCAGCCCTGCCCGACTAGCGGAGCAGTTCTTC.

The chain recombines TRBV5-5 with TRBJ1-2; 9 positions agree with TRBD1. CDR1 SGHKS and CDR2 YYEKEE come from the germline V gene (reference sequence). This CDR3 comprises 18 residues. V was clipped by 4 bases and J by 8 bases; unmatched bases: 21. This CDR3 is CASSPSSGQGSLSWGYTF. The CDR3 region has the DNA TGTGCCAGCAGCCCCAGTTCGGGACAGGGAAGTTTATCATGGGGCTACACCTTC.

CDR3 DNA: TGTGCCAGCAGCGGAGGGGGGGGAAGGGGGAACTATGGCTACACCTTC. Its translation is CASSGGGGRGNYGYTF. This chain uses TRBV9 with TRBJ1-2, with a weak D call TRBD1 (6 bases). The CDR3 is 16 amino acids. Germline loops: CDR1 SGDLS, CDR2 YYNGEE. V lost 3 bases and J 2 bases, leaving 17 bases between the germline ends.

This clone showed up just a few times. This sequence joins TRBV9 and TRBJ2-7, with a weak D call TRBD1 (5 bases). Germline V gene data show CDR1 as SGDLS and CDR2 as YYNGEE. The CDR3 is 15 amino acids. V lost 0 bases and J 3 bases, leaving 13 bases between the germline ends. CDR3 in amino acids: CASSVGGRPDYEQYF. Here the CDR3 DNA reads TGTGCCAGCAGCGTAGGGGGCAGGCCGGACTACGAGCAGTACTTC. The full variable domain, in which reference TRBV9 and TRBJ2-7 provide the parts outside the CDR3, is DSGVTQTPKHLITATGQRVTLRCSPRSGDLSVYWYQQSLDQGLQFLIQYYNGEERAKGNILERFSAQQFPDLHSELNLSSLELGDSALYFCASSVGGRPDYEQYFGPGTRLTVT.

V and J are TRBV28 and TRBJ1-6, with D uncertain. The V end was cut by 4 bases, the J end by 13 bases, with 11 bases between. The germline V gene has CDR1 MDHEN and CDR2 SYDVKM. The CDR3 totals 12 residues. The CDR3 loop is CASSSGSRPLHF. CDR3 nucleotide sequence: TGTGCCAGCAGTTCGGGGTCCCGCCCCCTCCACTTT.

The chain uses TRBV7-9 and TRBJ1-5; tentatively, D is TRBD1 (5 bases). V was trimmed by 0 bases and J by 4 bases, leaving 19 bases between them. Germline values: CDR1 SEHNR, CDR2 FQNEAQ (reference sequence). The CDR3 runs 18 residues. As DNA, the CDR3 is TGTGCCAGCAGCTTAGCGCACCAGGGCAAAGCAGGAAATCAGCCCCAGCATTTT. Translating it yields CASSLAHQGKAGNQPQHF.

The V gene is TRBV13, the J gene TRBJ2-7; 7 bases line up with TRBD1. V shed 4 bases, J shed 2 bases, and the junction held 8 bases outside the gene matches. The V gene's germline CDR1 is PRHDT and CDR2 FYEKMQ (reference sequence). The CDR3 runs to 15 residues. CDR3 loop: CASSSAQGITYEQYF. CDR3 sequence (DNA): TGTGCCAGCAGCTCCGCACAGGGGATTACCTACGAGCAGTACTTC.

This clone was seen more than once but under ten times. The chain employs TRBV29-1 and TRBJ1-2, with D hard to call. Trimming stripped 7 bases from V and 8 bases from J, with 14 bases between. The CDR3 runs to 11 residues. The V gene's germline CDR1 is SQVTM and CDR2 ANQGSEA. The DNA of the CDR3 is TGCAGCGGGGGAGACGCGGACGGCTACACCTTC. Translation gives CSGGDADGYTF.

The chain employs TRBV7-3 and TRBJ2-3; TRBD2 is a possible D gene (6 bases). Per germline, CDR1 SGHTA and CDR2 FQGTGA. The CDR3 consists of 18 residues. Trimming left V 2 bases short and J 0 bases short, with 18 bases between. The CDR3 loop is CASSLAHGLNPSTDTQYF. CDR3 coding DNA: TGTGCCAGCAGCTTAGCCCACGGACTAAACCCTAGCACAGATACGCAGTATTTT.

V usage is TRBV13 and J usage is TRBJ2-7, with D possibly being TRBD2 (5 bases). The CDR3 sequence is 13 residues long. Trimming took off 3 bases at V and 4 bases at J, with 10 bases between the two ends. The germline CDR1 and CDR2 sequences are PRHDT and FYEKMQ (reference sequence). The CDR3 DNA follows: TGTGCCAGCAGCTTGGGAGATTTATACGAGCAGTACTTC. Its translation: CASSLGDLYEQYF.

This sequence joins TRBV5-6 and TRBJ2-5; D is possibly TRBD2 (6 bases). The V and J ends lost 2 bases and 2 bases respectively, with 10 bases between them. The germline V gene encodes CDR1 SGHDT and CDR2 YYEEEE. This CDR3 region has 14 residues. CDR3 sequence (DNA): TGTGCCAGCAGCTTCGGCGGGATACAAGAGACCCAGTACTTC. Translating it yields CASSFGGIQETQYF. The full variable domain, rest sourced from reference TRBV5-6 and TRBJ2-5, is DAGVTQSPTHLIKTRGQQVTLRCSPKSGHDTVSWYQQALGQGPQFIFQYYEEEERQRGNFPDRFSGHQFPNYSSELNVNALLLGDSALYLCASSFGGIQETQYFGPGTRLLVL.

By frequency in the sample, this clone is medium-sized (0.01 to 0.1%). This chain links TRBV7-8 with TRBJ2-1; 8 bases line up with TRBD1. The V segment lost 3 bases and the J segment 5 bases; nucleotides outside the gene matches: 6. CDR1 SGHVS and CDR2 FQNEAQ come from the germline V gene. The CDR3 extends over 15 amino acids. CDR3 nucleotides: TGTGCCAGCAGCTTGCCCAGGGGGCCCCACAATGAGCAGTTCTTC. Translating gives CASSLPRGPHNEQFF.

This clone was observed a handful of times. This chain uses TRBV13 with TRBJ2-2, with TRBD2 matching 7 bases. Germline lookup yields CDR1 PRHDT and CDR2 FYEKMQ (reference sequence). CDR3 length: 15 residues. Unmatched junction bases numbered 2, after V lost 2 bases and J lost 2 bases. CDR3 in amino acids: CASSLSGVNTGELFF. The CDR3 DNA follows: TGTGCCAGCAGCTTAAGCGGGGTTAACACCGGGGAGCTGTTTTTT.

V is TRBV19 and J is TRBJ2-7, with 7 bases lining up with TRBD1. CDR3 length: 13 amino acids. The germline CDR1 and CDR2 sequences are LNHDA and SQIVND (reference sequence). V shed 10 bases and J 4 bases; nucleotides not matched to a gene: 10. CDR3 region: CAIRRDRPYEQYF. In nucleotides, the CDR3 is TGTGCCATCCGCCGGGACAGACCTTACGAGCAGTACTTC.

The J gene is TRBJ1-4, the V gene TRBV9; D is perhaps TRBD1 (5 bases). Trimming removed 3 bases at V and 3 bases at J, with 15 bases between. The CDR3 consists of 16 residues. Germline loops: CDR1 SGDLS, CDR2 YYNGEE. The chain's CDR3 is CASSGRQSPANEKLFF. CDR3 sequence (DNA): TGTGCCAGCAGCGGCCGACAGTCCCCCGCTAATGAAAAACTGTTTTTT. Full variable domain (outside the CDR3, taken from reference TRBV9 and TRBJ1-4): DSGVTQTPKHLITATGQRVTLRCSPRSGDLSVYWYQQSLDQGLQFLIQYYNGEERAKGNILERFSAQQFPDLHSELNLSSLELGDSALYFCASSGRQSPANEKLFFGSGTQLSVL.

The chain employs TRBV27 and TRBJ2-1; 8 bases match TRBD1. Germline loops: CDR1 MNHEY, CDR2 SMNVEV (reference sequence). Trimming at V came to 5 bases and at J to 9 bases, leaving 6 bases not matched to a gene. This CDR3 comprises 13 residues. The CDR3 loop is CASSPPTGGEQFF. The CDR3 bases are TGTGCCAGCAGTCCTCCCACAGGGGGTGAGCAGTTCTTC.

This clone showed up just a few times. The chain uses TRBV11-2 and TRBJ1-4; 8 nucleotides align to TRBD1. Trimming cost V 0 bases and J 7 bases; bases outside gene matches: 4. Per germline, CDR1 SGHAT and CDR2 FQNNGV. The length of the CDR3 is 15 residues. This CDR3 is CASSLERGQVEKLFF. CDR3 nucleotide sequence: TGTGCCAGCAGCTTAGAGAGGGGACAGGTTGAAAAACTGTTTTTT.

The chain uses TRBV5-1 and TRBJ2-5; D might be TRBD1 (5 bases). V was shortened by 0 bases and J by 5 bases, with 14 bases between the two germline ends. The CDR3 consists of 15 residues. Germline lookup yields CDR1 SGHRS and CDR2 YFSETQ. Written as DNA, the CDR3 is TGCGCCAGCAGCTTGGGTGGACACCTCCCGGAGACCCAGTACTTC. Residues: CASSLGGHLPETQYF.